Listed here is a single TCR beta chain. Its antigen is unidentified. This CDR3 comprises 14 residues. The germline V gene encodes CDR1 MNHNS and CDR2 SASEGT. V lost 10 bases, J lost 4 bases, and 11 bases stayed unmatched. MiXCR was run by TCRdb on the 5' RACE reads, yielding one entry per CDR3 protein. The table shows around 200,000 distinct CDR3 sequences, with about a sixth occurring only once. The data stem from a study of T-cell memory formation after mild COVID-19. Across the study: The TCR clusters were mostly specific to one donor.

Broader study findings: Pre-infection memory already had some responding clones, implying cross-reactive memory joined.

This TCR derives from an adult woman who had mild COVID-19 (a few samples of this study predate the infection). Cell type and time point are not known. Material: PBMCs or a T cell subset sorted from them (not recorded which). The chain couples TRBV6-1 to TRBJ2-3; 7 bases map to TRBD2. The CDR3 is CAIVLAGRADTQYF. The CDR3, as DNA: TGTGCCATTGTCTTAGCGGGCCGCGCAGATACGCAGTATTTT.